A single sample is the source of the 9 T cell receptor beta chains below, sequenced in a study of immune heterogeneity within non-small cell lung tumors. Multiplex PCR (32 V and 13 J primers) was used to amplify the TCR beta CDR3. One entry per CDR3 protein, called by TCRdb with MiXCR from the multiplex PCR reads. The profile covers approximately 2,200 distinct CDR3 sequences, with about 34% appearing a single time and around 24% taken by the ten largest. Bulk tumor genomic DNA, roughly 600 ng per sample, was used as template. Several spatially distant biopsies were obtained per primary tumor intraoperatively. Patients underwent curative surgery for non-small cell lung cancer (untreated and newly diagnosed). Input material: lung tumor tissue. The receptors stem from a man between 65 and 85 years old with non-small cell lung cancer.

This clonotype is categorized as large (0.1 to 1%). This rearrangement joins TRBV20-1 to TRBJ2-1, with TRBD2 as a possible D gene (5 bases). This CDR3 has 11 residues. The germline CDR1 and CDR2 sequences are DFQATT and SNEGSKA (reference sequence). The ends were cut back, 4 bases at V and 7 bases at J, with 8 bases in the middle. This CDR3 is CSATRENEQFF. The CDR3 DNA is TGCAGTGCTACTAGGGAGAATGAGCAGTTCTTC.

The genes are TRBV12-3 or TRBV12-4 and TRBJ1-6; a weak D match, TRBD1 (6 bases). V was trimmed by 7 bases and J by 10 bases, leaving 17 bases between them. This CDR3 has 14 residues. The CDR3 nucleotides read TGTGCCAGCACCCAAACAGGGTCGGGATCACCCCTCCACTTT. Translation: CASTQTGSGSPLHF.

The sample holds a few counts of this clonotype. The chain uses TRBV2 and TRBJ2-7; 9 bases line up with TRBD1. J gave up 1 base and V 10 bases, and 5 bases lay outside the gene matches. The CDR3 is 13 residues long. The germline CDR1 and CDR2 sequences are SNHLY and FYNNEI. CDR3 residues: CATRTGESYEQYF. DNA of the CDR3: TGTGCCACCAGGACAGGGGAGTCCTACGAGCAGTACTTC.

The rearrangement joins TRBV20-1 to TRBJ1-5; D might be TRBD1 (5 bases). V was shortened by 0 bases and J by 5 bases, with 11 bases between the two germline ends. The CDR3 covers 14 residues. Germline assignment: CDR1 DFQATT and CDR2 SNEGSKA (reference sequence). CDR3 amino acids: CSARDPRGDQPQHF. In nucleotides, the CDR3 is TGCAGTGCTAGAGATCCCCGAGGGGATCAGCCCCAGCATTTT.

The table lists this clonotype with a few counts. The genes are TRBV19 and TRBJ2-2; perhaps TRBD2 as D (6 bases). Germline V gene data show CDR1 as LNHDA and CDR2 as SQIVND (reference sequence). V was clipped by 7 bases and J by 9 bases, with 21 bases between them. The CDR3 loop spans 15 amino acids. CDR3 bases: TGTGCCAGTACGGCGGGACGGGACTTTGTGAGGGAGCTGTTTTTT. This translates into CASTAGRDFVRELFF.

The rearrangement uses TRBV20-1 and TRBJ2-5; D gene ambiguous. The CDR3 sequence is 11 residues long. Germline assignment: CDR1 DFQATT and CDR2 SNEGSKA (reference sequence). Trimming took 4 bases from V and 2 from J, leaving 5 bases between them. For the CDR3, the DNA is TGCAGTGCTATGGGTCAAGAGACCCAGTACTTC. It encodes CSAMGQETQYF.

This clonotype was seen a few times. The chain joins TRBV2 to TRBJ2-2; D not certain. The CDR3 sequence is 17 residues long. The ends were cut back, 9 bases at V and 6 bases at J, with 26 bases in the middle. Germline assignment: CDR1 SNHLY and CDR2 FYNNEI. For the CDR3, the DNA is TGTGCCAGAAAATTAAATGGGTTAACATTATATGCCGGGGAGCTGTTTTTT. This translates into CARKLNGLTLYAGELFF.

This clonotype was seen more than once but under ten times. The rearrangement joins TRBV10-3 to TRBJ1-2; 7 positions match TRBD1. The CDR3 has 16 residues. Trimming at V came to 2 bases and at J to 4 bases, leaving 10 bases not matched to a gene. The V gene's germline CDR1 is ENHRY and CDR2 SYGVKD. CDR3 region: CAISEGDSTLGYGYTF. Here the CDR3 DNA reads TGTGCCATCAGTGAGGGGGACAGCACTTTGGGCTATGGCTACACCTTC.

This clonotype turned up a few times. The J gene is TRBJ2-2, the V gene TRBV27, with D perhaps matching TRBD2 (5 bases). Germline CDR1 MNHEY, CDR2 SMNVEV (reference sequence). V was clipped by 8 bases and J by 1 base, with 14 bases between them. The CDR3 runs 15 residues. The CDR3 protein is CASSRDYRNTGELFF. CDR3 coding DNA: TGTGCCAGCTCTAGAGACTATAGGAACACCGGGGAGCTGTTTTTT.